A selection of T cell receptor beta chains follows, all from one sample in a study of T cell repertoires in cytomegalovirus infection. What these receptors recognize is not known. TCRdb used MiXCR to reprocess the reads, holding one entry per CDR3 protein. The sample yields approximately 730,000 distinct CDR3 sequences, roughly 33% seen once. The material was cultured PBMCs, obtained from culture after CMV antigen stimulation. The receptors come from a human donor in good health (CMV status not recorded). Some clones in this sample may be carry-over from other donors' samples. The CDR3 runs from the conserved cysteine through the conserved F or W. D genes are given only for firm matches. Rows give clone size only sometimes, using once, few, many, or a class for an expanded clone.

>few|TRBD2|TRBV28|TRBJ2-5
TGTGCCAGCAGTGCCCGGGGGGGGATTACGGAGACCCAGTACTTC
CASSARGGITETQYF
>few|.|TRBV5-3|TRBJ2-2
TGTGCCAGCAGCCCCAGGAGAACGAACACCGGGGAGCTGTTTTTT
CASSPRRTNTGELFF
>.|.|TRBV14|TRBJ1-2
TGTGCCAGCAGCCAAGATGTATGGACAGCAAATAACTATGGCTACACCTTC
CASSQDVWTANNYGYTF
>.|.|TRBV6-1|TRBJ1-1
TGTGCCAGCGAATTGTCAGAGGGGAGGGACACTGAAGCTTTCTTT
CASELSEGRDTEAFF
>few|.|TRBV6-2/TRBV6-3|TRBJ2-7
TGTGCCAGCAGTTTGGACACGACATCCTACGAGCAGTACTTC
CASSLDTTSYEQYF
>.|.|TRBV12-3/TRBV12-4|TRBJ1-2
TGTGCCAGCAGCTCCCCGGCCAACTATGGCTACACCTTC
CASSSPANYGYTF
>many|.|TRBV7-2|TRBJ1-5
TGTGCCAGCAGCTTAGAAAGGGCGGAACAGCCCCAGCATTTT
CASSLERAEQPQHF
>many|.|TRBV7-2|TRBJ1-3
TGTGCCAGCAGCCCAAGGAGGCTCTCAGGGAGGTGGACTGGAAACACCATATATTTT
CASSPRRLSGRWTGNTIYF
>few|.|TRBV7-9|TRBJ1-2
TGTGCCAGCAGCAAGGACTTCAATTATGGCTACACCTTC
CASSKDFNYGYTF
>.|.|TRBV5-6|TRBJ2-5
TGTGCCAGCAGCTTCGGCGGGGGCGCCTTCGGGGAGACCCAGTACTTC
CASSFGGGAFGETQYF
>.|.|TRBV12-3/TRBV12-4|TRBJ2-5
TGTGCCAGCAGTTTCAGACTTCGAGGGACCCAGTACTTC
CASSFRLRGTQYF
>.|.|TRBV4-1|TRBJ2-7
TGCGCCAGCAGCCTGCTCGTGCACTCCTACGAGCAGTACTTC
CASSLLVHSYEQYF
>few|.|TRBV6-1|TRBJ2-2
TGTGCCAGCAGTGATATTACAGGGCGTCGGACCGGGGAGCTGTTTTTT
CASSDITGRRTGELFF
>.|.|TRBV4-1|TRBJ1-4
TGTGCCAGCAGCCAGACAGATGGACTGTTTTTT
CASSQTDGLFF
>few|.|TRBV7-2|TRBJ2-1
TGTGCCAGCAGCTTAGTGGGCAGCGGTAGCTCCTACAATGAGCAGTTCTTC
CASSLVGSGSSYNEQFF
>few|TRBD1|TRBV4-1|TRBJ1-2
TGCGCCAGCAGCCAAGGGTGGACAGGGGTCGCCTATGGCTACACCTTC
CASSQGWTGVAYGYTF
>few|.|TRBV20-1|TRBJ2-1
TGCAGTGCCCTGGAGGGTTACAATGAGCAGTTCTTC
CSALEGYNEQFF
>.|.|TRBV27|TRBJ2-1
TGTGCCAGCAGTTTTGGACTACCCTACAATGAGCAGTTCTTC
CASSFGLPYNEQFF
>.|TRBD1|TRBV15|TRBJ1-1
TGTGCCACCAGCGTAGTACAGGGGGCTGAAGCTTTCTTT
CATSVVQGAEAFF
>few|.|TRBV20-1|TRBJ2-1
TGCAGTGCCGTTAAGGGGATGGGGGGCAATGAGCAGTTCTTC
CSAVKGMGGNEQFF
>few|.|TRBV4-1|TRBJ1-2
TGCGCCAGCAGCCAAGGTTCGGGGGTCTATGGCTACACCTTC
CASSQGSGVYGYTF
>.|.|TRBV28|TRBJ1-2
TGTGCCAGTCTGATGGGATTTAACTATGGCTACACCTTC
CASLMGFNYGYTF
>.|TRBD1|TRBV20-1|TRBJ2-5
TGCAGTGCTAGAGAAGGGACAGAACAAGAGACCCAGTACTTC
CSAREGTEQETQYF
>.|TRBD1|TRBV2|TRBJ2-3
TGTGCCAGCGGGGGACAGGGAGGCACAGATACGCAGTATTTT
CASGGQGGTDTQYF